This paragraph reports one T cell receptor (beta chain). Its antigen is not known. Primers for the PCR totalled 60 Vbeta and 13 Jbeta. TCRdb's copy holds only in-frame clones and misses some; the assay was immunoSEQ multiplex PCR. The top ten clones hold roughly 2.1% of a sample with about 140,000 clones, 70% to 85% of them seen once. The data were obtained in a study of cytomegalovirus exposure and HLA in healthy donors. Overall study context: The study placed around 80% of its approximately 360 genotyped donors in the Caucasian-associated ancestry cluster.

The CDR3 runs to 17 residues. V shed 2 bases and J 5 bases; nucleotides not matched to a gene: 9. The germline V gene encodes CDR1 SGHDN and CDR2 FVKESK. Study-wide results and limits: Common viral pathogens (according to a later analysis) appeared linked to several of the most significant clusters. Reports credit the classifier with highly specific, highly sensitive diagnosis of cytomegalovirus status. Overall, around 160 TCR beta chains were annotated as cytomegalovirus-associated.

The V call is TRBV14, the J call TRBJ2-1, with 10 nucleotides matching TRBD2. The sequenced material came from PBMCs. The TCR was taken from a woman between 40 and 55 years old in good health and CMV-seronegative. Here the CDR3 DNA reads TGTGCCAGCAGCCAATTACCGGGACTAGCGAGAAACAATGAGCAGTTCTTC. Translating it yields CASSQLPGLARNNEQFF.